The 12 T cell receptor beta chains in this list originate from one sample, sequenced in a study of shared clonotypes between healthy human individuals. Data came from immunoSEQ multiplex PCR; TCRdb stores just in-frame clones and leaves some out. The sample consists of roughly 2.4 million clones, around 95% of them appearing once. Sequencing was done on a sample of naive CD4+ T cells sorted from blood. Subset denoted: CD45RA+ positively selected. The receptors here all came from a man between 18 and 29 years old in good health.

This sequence joins TRBV2 and TRBJ2-1; D is unclear. The ends were cut back, 5 bases at V and 7 bases at J, with 18 bases in the middle. The CDR3 has 15 amino acids. Germline CDR1 and CDR2: SNHLY and FYNNEI. The CDR3 DNA reads TGTGCCAGCAGTCCTTTGGTGGGGTTGAGGAATGAGCAGTTCTTC. This gives the protein CASSPLVGLRNEQFF.

This chain connects TRBV6-5 to TRBJ2-4, with 9 bases that match TRBD2. Germline trimming cut 0 bases from V and 8 bases from J; bases unmatched to any gene: 5. Germline V gene sequence: CDR1 MNHEY, CDR2 SVGAGI. The CDR3 has 15 residues. The DNA for the CDR3 is TGTGCCAGCAGTTACTCCGGTAGCGGGAGTTACATTCAGTACTTC. As protein: CASSYSGSGSYIQYF.

This chain joins TRBV14 and TRBJ2-1, with TRBD2 identical over 8 bases. Germline V gene data show CDR1 as SGHDN and CDR2 as FVKESK. The length of the CDR3 is 16 residues. The J segment lost 0 bases and the V segment lost 6 bases, leaving 7 bases of the junction unmatched. The CDR3 nucleotides read TGTGCCAGCAGTCGCGGGGGGACCAACTCCTACAATGAGCAGTTCTTC. Amino acids: CASSRGGTNSYNEQFF. The complete variable domain, with remaining parts taken from reference TRBV14 and TRBJ2-1, reads EAGVTQFPSHSVIEKGQTVTLRCDPISGHDNLYWYRRVMGKEIKFLLHFVKESKQDESGMPNNRFLAERTGGTYSTLKVQPAELEDSGVYFCASSRGGTNSYNEQFFGPGTRLTVL.

The chain is built from TRBV6-6 and TRBJ1-4; perhaps TRBD1 as D (6 bases). This CDR3 has 15 residues. The germline CDR1 and CDR2 sequences are MNHNY and SVGAGI (reference sequence). Trimming stripped 7 bases from V and 7 bases from J, with 19 bases between. The CDR3 DNA follows: TGTGCCAGCACCGACCCTGGGGCAGGGGTTGAAAAACTGTTTTTT. Protein product: CASTDPGAGVEKLFF.

V gene TRBV5-4 combines with J gene TRBJ1-2, with D unclear. The CDR3 length is 13 residues. The V and J ends lost 4 bases and 0 bases respectively, with 7 bases between them. CDR1 is SGHNT, CDR2 YYREEE, per germline (reference sequence). The CDR3 DNA reads TGTGCCAGCAGCGCTTATACTAACTATGGCTACACCTTC. Translating it yields CASSAYTNYGYTF.

The CDR3 bases are TGTGCCAGTAGTCCCCCGGAGCTGGCCGAGACCCAGTACTTC. It encodes CASSPPELAETQYF. This chain links TRBV19 with TRBJ2-5, with D uncertain. V was clipped by 5 bases and J by 5 bases, with 15 bases between them. Germline CDR1 and CDR2: LNHDA and SQIVND (reference sequence). CDR3 length: 14 residues.

This clone appeared a single time. The chain is built from TRBV2 and TRBJ2-3, with D possibly being TRBD2 (5 bases). CDR3 length: 11 amino acids. Germline CDR1 is SNHLY and CDR2 is FYNNEI. V lost 6 bases and J 6 bases, leaving 7 bases between the germline ends. The CDR3 nucleotides read TGTGCCAGCAGGAGGAGGGATACGCAGTATTTT. Translating it yields CASRRRDTQYF. The full variable domain, its missing parts supplied by reference TRBV2 and TRBJ2-3, is EPEVTQTPSHQVTQMGQEVILRCVPISNHLYFYWYRQILGQKVEFLVSFYNNEISEKSEIFDDQFSVERPDGSNFTLKIRSTKLEDSAMYFCASRRRDTQYFGPGTRLTVL.

The V gene is TRBV29-1, the J gene TRBJ1-1, with D perhaps TRBD1 (5 bases). The germline V gene has CDR1 SQVTM and CDR2 ANQGSEA. V was shortened by 1 base and J by 5 bases, with 14 bases between the two germline ends. The CDR3 spans 14 residues. The CDR3 is CSVEAGLSGTEAFF. DNA of the CDR3: TGCAGCGTTGAAGCGGGACTTTCGGGGACTGAAGCTTTCTTT.

V is TRBV2 and J is TRBJ2-7, with 10 bases identical to TRBD1. The CDR3 extends over 14 amino acids. Germline V gives CDR1 SNHLY, CDR2 FYNNEI. V dropped 8 bases and J dropped 4; count of bases not matched to a gene: 8. CDR3 region: CASDPGQGTYEQYF. CDR3 coding DNA: TGTGCCAGCGACCCGGGACAGGGGACATACGAGCAGTACTTC.

This clone has a single count. This same CDR3 is encoded by further DNA sequences in the sample. The V gene is TRBV6-4, the J gene TRBJ1-1; 7 bases are shared with TRBD1. Germline CDR1 and CDR2: MRHNA and SNTAGT. The V and J ends lost 6 bases and 1 base, in that order; junction bases with no gene match: 2. The CDR3 runs to 13 residues. For the CDR3, the DNA is TGTGCCAGCAGCCGGACAGGGAACACTGAAGCTTTCTTT. As protein: CASSRTGNTEAFF.

A word on this clone: The identical CDR3 is also encoded by other nucleotide sequences in the sample. The chain uses TRBV2 and TRBJ2-1; perhaps TRBD1 as D (6 bases). Trimming stripped 4 bases from V and 2 bases from J, with 9 bases between. CDR1 and CDR2 from the germline V gene are SNHLY and FYNNEI. The CDR3 has 14 residues. The CDR3 reads CASSAGTTYNEQFF. The CDR3 nucleotides read TGTGCCAGCAGTGCCGGGACAACCTACAATGAGCAGTTCTTC. Full variable domain (missing parts from reference TRBV2 and TRBJ2-1): EPEVTQTPSHQVTQMGQEVILRCVPISNHLYFYWYRQILGQKVEFLVSFYNNEISEKSEIFDDQFSVERPDGSNFTLKIRSTKLEDSAMYFCASSAGTTYNEQFFGPGTRLTVL.

V usage is TRBV5-1 and J usage is TRBJ2-7, with D possibly being TRBD2 (6 bases). The CDR3 has 14 residues. Germline CDR1 is SGHRS and CDR2 is YFSETQ. Trimming removed 4 bases from V and 4 bases from J, with 15 bases in between. CDR3 nucleotides: TGCGCCAGCAGCGGAGGGACGGAACGATACGAGCAGTACTTC. Protein sequence: CASSGGTERYEQYF. Filled out from reference TRBV5-1 and TRBJ2-7, the complete variable domain reads KAGVTQTPRYLIKTRGQQVTLSCSPISGHRSVSWYQQTPGQGLQFLFEYFSETQRNKGNFPGRFSGRQFSNSRSEMNVSTLELGDSALYLCASSGGTERYEQYFGPGTRLTVT.